These T cell receptor beta chains were read from a single sample in a study of spatial heterogeneity in lung cancer. TCRdb reanalysed the 5' RACE reads using MiXCR and keeps one entry per CDR3 protein. The repertoire holds under 15,000 distinct CDR3 sequences, with approximately 4.5% as singletons. The sequences come from lung tumor tissue, collected at surgery. These receptors were taken from a female donor with early-stage non-small cell lung cancer. The CDR3 runs from the conserved cysteine through the conserved F or W. Each record gives: D gene, J gene, V gene, clone size, CDR3 DNA, CDR3 protein. D genes are given only for firm matches. Size is omitted from some rows. Given values are once, few, many or a class for expanded clones.

d_call: TRBD2; j_call: TRBJ2-5; v_call: TRBV6-6; clone_size: many; cdr3_nt: TGTGCCAGCAGTGCTCAGCGGGGGATGGAGACCCAGTACTTC; cdr3_aa: CASSAQRGMETQYF
d_call: .; j_call: TRBJ1-2; v_call: TRBV12-3/TRBV12-4; clone_size: few; cdr3_nt: TGTGCCAGCAGTTTCGGCGGCGGAGGGGAGTATGGCTACACCTTC; cdr3_aa: CASSFGGGGEYGYTF
d_call: TRBD1; j_call: TRBJ1-2; v_call: TRBV7-2; clone_size: many; cdr3_nt: TGTGCCAGCAGCTTAGTGGGACAGGCGGCCCTTGGATATGGCTACACCTTC; cdr3_aa: CASSLVGQAALGYGYTF
d_call: .; j_call: TRBJ1-2; v_call: TRBV4-3; clone_size: .; cdr3_nt: TGCGCCAGCAGCCCAGGACAGCTGGACTATGGCTACACCTTC; cdr3_aa: CASSPGQLDYGYTF
d_call: .; j_call: TRBJ2-3; v_call: TRBV10-3; clone_size: medium-sized; cdr3_nt: TGTGCCATCAGTGATTTTCGGGGGGCGCGGAGCACAGATACGCAGTATTTT; cdr3_aa: CAISDFRGARSTDTQYF
d_call: TRBD2; j_call: TRBJ2-1; v_call: TRBV5-1; clone_size: many; cdr3_nt: TGCGCCAGCAGCCTACGACCGGGAGGCCTGGGTGAGCAGTTCTTC; cdr3_aa: CASSLRPGGLGEQFF
d_call: TRBD1; j_call: TRBJ2-1; v_call: TRBV9; clone_size: many; cdr3_nt: TGTGCCAGCAGCCCCCGGACAGGGGGCTGGGATGAGCAGTTCTTC; cdr3_aa: CASSPRTGGWDEQFF
d_call: TRBD2; j_call: TRBJ2-3; v_call: TRBV20-1; clone_size: few; cdr3_nt: TGCAGTGCCGATTCGACTAGCGGGGGGGGAGATACGCAGTATTTT; cdr3_aa: CSADSTSGGGDTQYF
d_call: .; j_call: TRBJ1-6; v_call: TRBV6-5; clone_size: many; cdr3_nt: TGTGCCAGCAGTAGGACCCTGAGCTCCTATAATTCACCCCTCCACTTT; cdr3_aa: CASSRTLSSYNSPLHF
d_call: TRBD2; j_call: TRBJ2-2; v_call: TRBV12-3/TRBV12-4; clone_size: few; cdr3_nt: TGTGCCAGCAGTTCGATTACTAGCGGGCGGGGCACCGGGGAGCTGTTTTTT; cdr3_aa: CASSSITSGRGTGELFF
d_call: TRBD2; j_call: TRBJ2-3; v_call: TRBV6-6; clone_size: many; cdr3_nt: TGTGCCAGCAGGGGACTAGTGACCCCTAGCACAGATACGCAGTATTTT; cdr3_aa: CASRGLVTPSTDTQYF
d_call: TRBD2; j_call: TRBJ2-7; v_call: TRBV4-1; clone_size: many; cdr3_nt: TGCGCCAGCAGCCGCGCGAGGGAGGCGGGGGGGAGCTCCTACGAGCAGTACTTC; cdr3_aa: CASSRAREAGGSSYEQYF
d_call: .; j_call: TRBJ1-1; v_call: TRBV5-5; clone_size: many; cdr3_nt: TGTGCCAGCAGCTTGGCTGGGTTTAACACTGAAGCTTTCTTT; cdr3_aa: CASSLAGFNTEAFF
d_call: .; j_call: TRBJ1-2; v_call: TRBV5-4; clone_size: many; cdr3_nt: TGTGCCAGCAGCATATCAGGGGTCGACTATGGCTACACCTTC; cdr3_aa: CASSISGVDYGYTF
d_call: .; j_call: TRBJ1-1; v_call: TRBV7-9; clone_size: many; cdr3_nt: TGTGCCAGCAGCCCCAAAACTGAAGCTTTCTTT; cdr3_aa: CASSPKTEAFF
d_call: TRBD1; j_call: TRBJ2-7; v_call: TRBV12-3/TRBV12-4; clone_size: many; cdr3_nt: TGTGCCAGCAGTCCCTCTCGGACAGGGGGTCCGGACGAGCAGTACTTC; cdr3_aa: CASSPSRTGGPDEQYF
d_call: .; j_call: TRBJ1-2; v_call: TRBV29-1; clone_size: many; cdr3_nt: TGCAGCGTGATGTCCGGGACCGGCTACACCTTC; cdr3_aa: CSVMSGTGYTF
d_call: .; j_call: TRBJ2-1; v_call: TRBV20-1; clone_size: many; cdr3_nt: TGCAGTGCTAGAGTCGTCAGCCGGATCGACGAGCAGTTCTTC; cdr3_aa: CSARVVSRIDEQFF
d_call: .; j_call: TRBJ2-3; v_call: TRBV6-2/TRBV6-3; clone_size: .; cdr3_nt: TGTGCCAGCAATCAGGGGCTTAGAACAGATACGCAGTATTTT; cdr3_aa: CASNQGLRTDTQYF
d_call: TRBD1; j_call: TRBJ1-1; v_call: TRBV5-1; clone_size: .; cdr3_nt: TGCGCCAGCAGATTTACAGGGGGCTATACTGAAGCTTTCTTT; cdr3_aa: CASRFTGGYTEAFF
d_call: .; j_call: TRBJ1-5; v_call: TRBV11-2; clone_size: many; cdr3_nt: TGTGCCAGCAGCCCGAAACCTACAGGATTCAATCAGCCCCAGCATTTT; cdr3_aa: CASSPKPTGFNQPQHF
d_call: .; j_call: TRBJ2-3; v_call: TRBV7-9; clone_size: many; cdr3_nt: TGTGCCAGCACGTTGGAAGGGGTAAATACGCAGTATTTT; cdr3_aa: CASTLEGVNTQYF
d_call: TRBD1; j_call: TRBJ2-7; v_call: TRBV20-1; clone_size: many; cdr3_nt: TGCAGTGCTTGGACAGGAAGCTCCTACGAGCAGTACTTC; cdr3_aa: CSAWTGSSYEQYF
d_call: .; j_call: TRBJ1-1; v_call: TRBV27; clone_size: once; cdr3_nt: TGTGCCAGCAGTTTATCTCCAAAACCTAACACTGAAGCTTTCTTT; cdr3_aa: CASSLSPKPNTEAFF
d_call: .; j_call: TRBJ2-1; v_call: TRBV4-1; clone_size: many; cdr3_nt: TGCGCCAGCAGCCGGGGCGGGTCGGGAATGAATGAGCATTTCTTC; cdr3_aa: CASSRGGSGMNEHFF
d_call: .; j_call: TRBJ2-4; v_call: TRBV18; clone_size: .; cdr3_nt: TGTGCCAGCTCACCAACAACTGGTATTGGGGGAAACATTCAGTACTTC; cdr3_aa: CASSPTTGIGGNIQYF
d_call: .; j_call: TRBJ2-7; v_call: TRBV23-1; clone_size: many; cdr3_nt: TGCGCCAGCAGTCAAAGAGTACAGGGGAGGGGTTCGTGGTACGAGCAGTACTTC; cdr3_aa: CASSQRVQGRGSWYEQYF
d_call: .; j_call: TRBJ2-3; v_call: TRBV7-2; clone_size: .; cdr3_nt: TGTGCCAGCAGCTTAGGGACCTCGCAGTATTTT; cdr3_aa: CASSLGTSQYF
d_call: .; j_call: TRBJ1-5; v_call: TRBV20-1; clone_size: .; cdr3_nt: TGCAGTGCTAGGGTTCGCTCTTCCGGAGGTCAGCCCCAGCATTTT; cdr3_aa: CSARVRSSGGQPQHF
d_call: .; j_call: TRBJ1-6; v_call: TRBV7-6; clone_size: many; cdr3_nt: TGTGCCAGCAGCTTGCAGGGTACCGTCTATAATTCACCCCTCCACTTT; cdr3_aa: CASSLQGTVYNSPLHF
d_call: .; j_call: TRBJ2-6; v_call: TRBV24-1; clone_size: many; cdr3_nt: TGTGCCACCTCATCCGGGGCCAACGTCCTGACTTTC; cdr3_aa: CATSSGANVLTF
d_call: .; j_call: TRBJ2-1; v_call: TRBV6-6; clone_size: many; cdr3_nt: TGTGCCAGCAGGAGACCTAGCGAGCCCGAGCAGTTCTTC; cdr3_aa: CASRRPSEPEQFF